These 19 T cell receptor beta chains originate from one sample sequenced in a study of PD-1 blockade in classical Hodgkin lymphoma. Method: immunoSEQ multiplex PCR; TCRdb's copy keeps in-frame clones and lacks some. The data contain more than 140,000 clones, around 84% of them singletons. Each patient experienced a relapse that followed autologous stem cell transplantation, and brentuximab vedotin exposure varied. The input for sequencing was peripheral blood mononuclear cells (PBMCs), taken before the second cycle of nivolumab. These receptors were collected from a human donor with classical Hodgkin lymphoma.

This chain uses TRBV5-5 with TRBJ1-2, with D perhaps TRBD1 (5 bases). Germline CDR1 and CDR2: SGHKS and YYEKEE (reference sequence). V dropped 1 base and J dropped 4 bases, with 8 bases sitting between them. The CDR3 runs 13 residues. This CDR3 is CASSLSTGYGYTF. In DNA, the CDR3 is TGTGCCAGCAGCTTGTCAACAGGCTATGGCTACACCTTC.

The chain combines TRBV5-1 with TRBJ2-1; D unclear. Germline CDR1 and CDR2: SGHRS and YFSETQ. The V gene lost 1 base and the J gene lost 2 bases, with 7 bases spanning the gap. The CDR3 runs to 14 residues. The CDR3 loop reads CASSLTATYNEQFF. The CDR3 bases are TGCGCCAGCAGCTTGACAGCGACCTACAATGAGCAGTTCTTC.

The rearrangement joins TRBV2 to TRBJ1-3, with 8 bases identical to TRBD1. The J segment lost 4 bases and the V segment lost 6 bases, leaving 11 bases of the junction unmatched. CDR1 is SNHLY and CDR2 is FYNNEI in the germline V gene. The CDR3 covers 16 residues. Written as DNA, the CDR3 is TGTGCCAGCAGCTCCTGGCTCAGGGGGCCAGGAAACACCATATATTTT. Amino acid sequence: CASSSWLRGPGNTIYF. Complete variable domain (other parts from reference TRBV2 and TRBJ1-3): EPEVTQTPSHQVTQMGQEVILRCVPISNHLYFYWYRQILGQKVEFLVSFYNNEISEKSEIFDDQFSVERPDGSNFTLKIRSTKLEDSAMYFCASSSWLRGPGNTIYFGEGSWLTVV.

The genes are TRBV11-1 and TRBJ2-2, with D maybe TRBD1 (5 bases). The germline V gene encodes CDR1 SGHAT and CDR2 FQDESV (reference sequence). V lost 5 bases to trimming and J lost 7 bases, with 26 bases between them. The CDR3 totals 18 residues. The CDR3 reads CASSRVKGVRQRIGELFF. CDR3 in DNA: TGTGCCAGCAGCAGAGTAAAAGGGGTGAGACAGAGGATCGGGGAGCTGTTTTTT.

This rearrangement joins TRBV12-5 to TRBJ1-1, with no clear D. V lost 3 bases and J 4 bases, leaving 6 bases between the germline ends. This CDR3 has 12 residues. Germline CDR1 is LGHNT and CDR2 is FRNRAP. The CDR3 DNA reads as TGTGCTAGTGGTTTACGGGGCACTGAAGCTTTCTTT. Protein product: CASGLRGTEAFF.

The chain recombines TRBV4-3 with TRBJ2-5, with 9 bases identical to TRBD2. The CDR3 is made up of 18 amino acids. The ends lost 0 bases at V and 1 base at J; junction bases unmatched: 9. The germline CDR1 and CDR2 sequences are LGHNA and YSLEER. The CDR3 nucleotides are TGCGCCAGCAGCCAAGATCCGGGCCTAGCGGGGTCCCAAGAGACCCAGTACTTC. It yields the protein CASSQDPGLAGSQETQYF.

The chain's CDR3 is CASSPRAGRTDTQYF. As DNA, the CDR3 is TGTGCCAGCAGCCCTCGGGCGGGTCGCACAGATACGCAGTATTTT. The chain recombines TRBV6-4 with TRBJ2-3, with D possibly TRBD2 on 5 matching bases. V lost 6 bases and J 1 base, leaving 14 bases between the germline ends. The length of the CDR3 is 15 residues. Germline V gene sequence: CDR1 MRHNA, CDR2 SNTAGT.

The table lists this clone with a count of one. The chain couples TRBV4-3 to TRBJ1-3; D remains unclear. Germline V gene data show CDR1 as LGHNA and CDR2 as YSLEER. The CDR3 runs to 16 residues. Trimming left V 0 bases short and J 0 bases short, with 9 bases between. The DNA of the CDR3 is TGCGCCAGCAGCCAAGATCTTAGGATCTCTGGAAACACCATATATTTT. It codes for CASSQDLRISGNTIYF.

The J gene is TRBJ1-2, the V gene TRBV25-1; D gene uncertain. Looked up from germline, CDR1 is MGHDK and CDR2 is SYGVNS. Trimming took 3 bases from V and 6 from J, leaving 5 bases between them. CDR3 length equals 11 residues. The CDR3: CASSEADGYTF. DNA for the CDR3: TGTGCCAGCAGTGAGGCGGATGGCTACACCTTC.

This clone was recorded only once. CDR3 sequence reads: CSAQVGLNEKLFF. The CDR3 DNA reads TGCAGCGCTCAGGTGGGACTTAATGAAAAACTGTTTTTT. The chain couples TRBV29-1 to TRBJ1-4, with D possibly matching TRBD1 (5 bases). Trimming removed 7 bases at V and 4 bases at J, with 13 bases between. The length of the CDR3 is 13 residues. CDR1 is SQVTM, CDR2 ANQGSEA, per germline.

This chain links TRBV19 with TRBJ2-7, with TRBD1 as a possible D gene (6 bases). This CDR3 contains 15 residues. Germline CDR1 LNHDA, CDR2 SQIVND (reference sequence). The V end was cut by 2 bases, the J end by 2 bases, with 13 bases between. CDR3 bases: TGTGCCAGTAGTATAAACTGGCAGGGGCCCTACGAGCAGTACTTC. Translation gives CASSINWQGPYEQYF.

V usage is TRBV7-6 and J usage is TRBJ2-7, with 7 bases aligning to TRBD2. Germline V lookup: CDR1 SGHVS, CDR2 FNYEAQ. The V segment lost 3 bases and the J segment 4 bases; nucleotides outside the gene matches: 6. The CDR3 runs 14 residues. The CDR3 DNA reads TGTGCCAGCAGCTTGGGCGGGGAGGGATACGAGCAGTACTTC. The encoded protein is CASSLGGEGYEQYF. The full variable domain, its missing parts supplied by reference TRBV7-6 and TRBJ2-7, is GAGVSQSPRYKVTKRGQDVALRCDPISGHVSLYWYRQALGQGPEFLTYFNYEAQQDKSGLPNDRFSAERPEGSISTLTIQRTEQRDSAMYRCASSLGGEGYEQYFGPGTRLTVT.

The chain couples TRBV11-1 to TRBJ2-5; no clear D. The CDR3 consists of 14 residues. Per the germline V gene, CDR1 is SGHAT and CDR2 is FQDESV (reference sequence). Trimming took 5 bases from V and 5 from J, leaving 15 bases between them. The CDR3: CASSHAGGVETQYF. The CDR3 region has the DNA TGTGCCAGCAGCCACGCAGGTGGGGTTGAGACCCAGTACTTC.

V usage is TRBV6-6 and J usage is TRBJ1-1; D is uncertain. Germline V CDR1 and CDR2: MNHNY, SVGAGI (reference sequence). This CDR3 has 15 amino acids. Trimming left V 2 bases short and J 4 bases short, with 14 bases between. The DNA for the CDR3 is TGTGCCAGCAGTTACGGGCAAGGGTTTAGCACTGAAGCTTTCTTT. Translated: CASSYGQGFSTEAFF.

The chain has TRBV10-3 and TRBJ2-7; 8 bases align to TRBD2. This CDR3 contains 14 residues. Trimming took 9 bases from V and 6 from J; bases not matched to a gene: 13. The germline V gene encodes CDR1 ENHRY and CDR2 SYGVKD. The DNA for the CDR3 is TGTGCCATTACCAACCGGACTAGCATCGGCGAGCAGTACTTC. Amino acids: CAITNRTSIGEQYF.

This chain uses TRBV2 with TRBJ2-2; the D gene is possibly TRBD2 (5 bases). V lost 7 bases and J 8 bases, leaving 11 bases between the germline ends. Germline V lookup: CDR1 SNHLY, CDR2 FYNNEI. This CDR3 is 12 amino acids long. DNA of the CDR3: TGTGCCAGCAACCCCGGGGTAGGGGAGCTGTTTTTT. As protein: CASNPGVGELFF.

This rearrangement joins TRBV7-6 to TRBJ2-1; D is undetermined. The ends were cut back, 2 bases at V and 2 bases at J, with 10 bases in the middle. CDR3 length: 15 amino acids. Germline CDR1 and CDR2: SGHVS and FNYEAQ. Here the CDR3 reads CASSLLLDTYNEQFF. CDR3 bases: TGTGCCAGCAGCTTACTATTAGACACCTACAATGAGCAGTTCTTC.

The CDR3 DNA reads TGTGCCAGTAGTCGAACTAGCGGGAGGGCCCTCACAGATACGCAGTATTTT. As protein: CASSRTSGRALTDTQYF. The chain is built from TRBV19 and TRBJ2-3; 13 bases line up with TRBD2. The CDR3 totals 17 residues. V dropped 5 bases and J dropped 2; count of bases not matched to a gene: 7. Germline CDR1 and CDR2: LNHDA and SQIVND (reference sequence).

The chain uses TRBV27 and TRBJ2-3; no reliable D call. CDR3 length equals 13 residues. Germline CDR1 is MNHEY and CDR2 is SMNVEV (reference sequence). V shed 3 bases and J shed 4 bases, with 8 bases lying between them. The CDR3 here is CASSFQAADTQYF. In nucleotides, the CDR3 is TGTGCCAGCAGTTTCCAGGCCGCAGATACGCAGTATTTT.